The 13 T cell receptor beta chains given below trace back to one sample, sequenced in a study of human T cells and chemical hapten exposure. TCRdb re-called the RACE reads through MiXCR, storing one row per CDR3 protein. The sample lists some 350,000 distinct CDR3 sequences, about 6.3% occurring once. Time point of the sample: patch test 2, 6 weeks after DPC sensitization. This sample's treatment: therapeutic diphenylcyclopropenone sensitization with weekly scalp DPC. This sample comprised whole blood, obtained in connection with sensitization to the hapten diphenylcyclopropenone (DPC). These receptors originate from a woman between 18 and 29 years old with alopecia areata. Some clones in this sample may be carry-over from other donors' samples.

The table lists this clonotype with many counts. The V and J genes are TRBV6-2 or TRBV6-3 and TRBJ1-2; D unresolved. CDR1 MNHEY and CDR2 SVGEGT come from the germline V gene. V was trimmed by 2 bases and J by 3 bases, leaving 16 bases between them. This CDR3 is built from 16 residues. The CDR3 loop reads CASSYGYGVGDYGYTF. Here the CDR3 DNA reads TGTGCCAGCAGTTACGGGTACGGGGTTGGCGACTATGGCTACACCTTC.

This clonotype was counted between two and nine times. The chain recombines TRBV6-5 with TRBJ2-3; D gene uncertain. V lost 6 bases to trimming and J lost 2 bases, with 15 bases between them. The CDR3 spans 15 residues. CDR1 is MNHEY, CDR2 SVGAGI, per germline. CDR3 in amino acids: CASSPTPIDTDTQYF. CDR3 coding DNA: TGTGCCAGCAGCCCTACACCGATTGACACAGATACGCAGTATTTT.

This clonotype was seen more than once but under ten times. The chain joins TRBV27 to TRBJ1-4; D might be TRBD1 (6 bases). V was trimmed by 5 bases and J by 8 bases, leaving 18 bases between them. This CDR3 is 15 amino acids long. Per the germline V gene, CDR1 is MNHEY and CDR2 is SMNVEV (reference sequence). CDR3 sequence: CASSPNGGLWEKLFF. Here the CDR3 DNA reads TGTGCCAGCAGTCCGAATGGGGGGCTCTGGGAAAAACTGTTTTTT.

This clonotype was detected ten times or more. V is TRBV12-3 or TRBV12-4 and J is TRBJ1-3; D gene unclear. This CDR3 has 15 amino acids. Trimming took 4 bases from V and 0 from J, leaving 10 bases between them. CDR3 region: CASSSHGISGNTIYF. CDR3 in DNA: TGTGCCAGCAGTTCACACGGGATCTCTGGAAACACCATATATTTT.

This clonotype has a count of ten or more. The chain uses TRBV12-3 or TRBV12-4 and TRBJ1-5; D possibly corresponds to TRBD1 (5 bases). This CDR3 region has 17 residues. V lost 6 bases, J lost 5 bases, and 23 bases lay in between. CDR3 residues: CASSHTGGRGRHQPQHF. For the CDR3, the DNA is TGTGCCAGCAGCCACACGGGGGGGAGGGGAAGGCATCAGCCCCAGCATTTT.

This chain links TRBV20-1 with TRBJ1-1; weak D call: TRBD1 (6 bases). CDR3 length: 14 amino acids. Trimming cost V 0 bases and J 1 base, with 9 bases left between them. Germline V gene lookup returns CDR1 DFQATT and CDR2 SNEGSKA (reference sequence). The CDR3 loop is CSARESRGNTEAFF. The CDR3 DNA is TGCAGTGCTAGAGAATCCAGGGGGAACACTGAAGCTTTCTTT.

This clonotype came up a few times. This sequence joins TRBV5-1 and TRBJ2-5, with D perhaps matching TRBD1 (6 bases). The germline V gene encodes CDR1 SGHRS and CDR2 YFSETQ. Trimming took off 1 base at V and 5 bases at J, with 12 bases between the two ends. CDR3 length: 14 amino acids. The CDR3 region has the DNA TGCGCCAGCAGCTTGAGACAGGCCGAGGAGACCCAGTACTTC. Protein sequence: CASSLRQAEETQYF.

The sample holds many counts of this clonotype. The chain is built from TRBV4-3 and TRBJ1-3, with D uncertain. V shed 0 bases and J shed 0 bases, with 6 bases lying between them. Germline V lookup: CDR1 LGHNA, CDR2 YSLEER. The CDR3 covers 15 residues. This CDR3 is CASSQERGSGNTIYF. The CDR3 nucleotides are TGCGCCAGCAGCCAAGAGAGAGGCTCTGGAAACACCATATATTTT.

In its sample, this clonotype was seen a few times. The chain employs TRBV6-5 and TRBJ2-7; weak D call: TRBD1 (5 bases). Germline V lookup: CDR1 MNHEY, CDR2 SVGAGI. This CDR3 is 11 amino acids long. Trimming removed 10 bases at V and 2 bases at J, with 9 bases between. DNA for the CDR3: TGTGCCATCGGCAGGGCCTACGAGCAGTACTTC. Protein product: CAIGRAYEQYF.

The sample holds many counts of this clonotype. The genes are TRBV6-6 and TRBJ1-2, with D uncertain. Trimming left V 7 bases short and J 0 bases short, with 24 bases between. The CDR3 length is 18 residues. The germline CDR1 and CDR2 sequences are MNHNY and SVGAGI (reference sequence). CDR3: CASIENGDGGSSNYGYTF. The CDR3 DNA reads as TGTGCCAGCATCGAAAACGGAGATGGAGGTTCATCTAACTATGGCTACACCTTC.

The chain employs TRBV7-2 and TRBJ2-5; perhaps D is TRBD1 or TRBD2 (5 bases each). V lost 2 bases and J lost 1, with 8 bases in between. The CDR3 totals 14 residues. Germline-derived CDR1 and CDR2 are SGHTA and FQGNSA. The CDR3, as DNA: TGTGCCAGCAGCTTACAAGGGACCCAAGAGACCCAGTACTTC. It translates to CASSLQGTQETQYF.

The chain is built from TRBV27 and TRBJ1-4; D is perhaps TRBD1 (6 bases). Germline V lookup: CDR1 MNHEY, CDR2 SMNVEV (reference sequence). V was clipped by 3 bases and J by 4 bases, with 15 bases between them. This CDR3 spans 16 amino acids. Here the CDR3 reads CASSFYRVADNEKLFF. DNA for the CDR3: TGTGCCAGCAGTTTCTACAGGGTGGCGGATAATGAAAAACTGTTTTTT.

The chain links TRBV3-1 to TRBJ1-1, with TRBD1 identical over 8 bases. Germline trimming cut 3 bases from V and 11 bases from J; bases unmatched to any gene: 8. Germline CDR1 reads LGHDT; CDR2 reads YNNKEL (reference sequence). The CDR3 spans 13 residues. DNA for the CDR3: TGTGCCAGCAGCCACTCAGGGGGCGGCGGGGCTTTCTTT. It translates to CASSHSGGGGAFF.